This T cell receptor (beta chain) derives from a study of cytomegalovirus exposure and HLA in healthy donors. Looking at the study overall: Among 398 genotyped donors, around 81% fell in the Caucasian-associated ancestry cluster.

Overall study results and limits: Some public TCRs appeared in many individuals, while most sequences were rare. Under in vitro conditions, a few CMV-associated chains were confirmed as specific for CMV antigens.

PCR amplification relied on 60 Vbeta primers (plus 13 Jbeta primers). Data came from immunoSEQ multiplex PCR; TCRdb stores just in-frame clones and leaves some out. This table has approximately 90,000 clones, around 77% appearing once. The CDR3 is 15 amino acids. Unmatched junction bases numbered 2, after V lost 1 base and J lost 3 bases. Germline assignment: CDR1 LNHDA and CDR2 SQIVND (reference sequence). Nominally healthy donors provided the samples, though records likely missed some immune exposures. Note on this clone: No antigen is known for it.

Source material: PBMCs. This receptor was identified in a middle-aged man in good health and CMV-seronegative. V is TRBV19 and J is TRBJ2-1, with 8 bases aligning to TRBD1. CDR3 in DNA: TGTGCCAGTAGTATAGGGACAGGGAACTACAATGAGCAGTTCTTC. This translates into CASSIGTGNYNEQFF.